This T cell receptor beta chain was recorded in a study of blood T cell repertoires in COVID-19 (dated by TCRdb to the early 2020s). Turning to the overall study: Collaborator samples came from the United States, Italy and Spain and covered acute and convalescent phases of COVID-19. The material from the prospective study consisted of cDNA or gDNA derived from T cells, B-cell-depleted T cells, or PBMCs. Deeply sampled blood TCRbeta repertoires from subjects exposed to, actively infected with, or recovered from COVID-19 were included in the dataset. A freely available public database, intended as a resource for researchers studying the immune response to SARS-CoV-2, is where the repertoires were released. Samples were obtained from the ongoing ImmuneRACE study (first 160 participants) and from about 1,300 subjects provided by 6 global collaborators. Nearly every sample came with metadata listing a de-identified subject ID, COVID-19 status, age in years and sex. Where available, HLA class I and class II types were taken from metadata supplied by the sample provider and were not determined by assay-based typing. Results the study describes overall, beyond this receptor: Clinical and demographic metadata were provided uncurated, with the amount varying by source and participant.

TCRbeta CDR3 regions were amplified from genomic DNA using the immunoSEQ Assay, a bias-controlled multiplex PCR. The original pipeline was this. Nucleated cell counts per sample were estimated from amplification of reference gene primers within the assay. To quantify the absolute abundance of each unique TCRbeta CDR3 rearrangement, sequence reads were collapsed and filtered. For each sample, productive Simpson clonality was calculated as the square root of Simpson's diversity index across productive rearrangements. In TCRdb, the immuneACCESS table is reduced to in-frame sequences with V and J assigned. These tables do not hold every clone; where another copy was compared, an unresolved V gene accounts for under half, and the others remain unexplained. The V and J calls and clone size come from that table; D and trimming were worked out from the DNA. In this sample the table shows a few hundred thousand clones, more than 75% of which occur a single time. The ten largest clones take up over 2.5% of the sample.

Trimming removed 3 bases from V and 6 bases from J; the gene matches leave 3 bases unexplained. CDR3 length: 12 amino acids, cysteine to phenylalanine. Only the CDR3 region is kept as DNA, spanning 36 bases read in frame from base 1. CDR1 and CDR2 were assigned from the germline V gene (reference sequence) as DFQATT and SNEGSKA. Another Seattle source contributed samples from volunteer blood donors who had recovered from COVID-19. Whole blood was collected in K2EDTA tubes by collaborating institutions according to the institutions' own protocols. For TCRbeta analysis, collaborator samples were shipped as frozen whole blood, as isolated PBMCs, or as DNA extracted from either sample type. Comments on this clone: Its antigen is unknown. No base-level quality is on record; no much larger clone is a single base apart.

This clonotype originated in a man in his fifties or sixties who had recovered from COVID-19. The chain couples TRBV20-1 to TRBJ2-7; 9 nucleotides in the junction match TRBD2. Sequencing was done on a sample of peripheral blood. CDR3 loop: CSASVSGGEQYF. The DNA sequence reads TGCAGTGCTAGTGTTAGCGGGGGCGAGCAGTACTTC.